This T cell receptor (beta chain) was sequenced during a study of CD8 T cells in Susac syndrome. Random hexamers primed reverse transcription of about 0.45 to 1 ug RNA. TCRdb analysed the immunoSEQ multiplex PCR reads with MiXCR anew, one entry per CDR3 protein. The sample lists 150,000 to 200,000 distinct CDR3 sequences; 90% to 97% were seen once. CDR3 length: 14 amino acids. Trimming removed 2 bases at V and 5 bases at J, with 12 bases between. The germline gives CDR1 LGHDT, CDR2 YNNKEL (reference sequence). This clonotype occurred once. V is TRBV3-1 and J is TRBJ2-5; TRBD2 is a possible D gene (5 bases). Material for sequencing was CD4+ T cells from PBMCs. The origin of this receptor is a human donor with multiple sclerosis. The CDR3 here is CASSQLDQRETQYF. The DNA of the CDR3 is TGTGCCAGCAGCCAACTGGACCAGCGGGAGACCCAGTACTTC.